Described below is a single TCR beta chain sequence and its context. This CDR3 is built from 16 residues. Germline CDR1 and CDR2: SGHNT and YENEEA. Trimming left V 5 bases short and J 0 bases short, with 15 bases between. This sample was taken from a study of technical replicates of blood from a few donors. Clones were read by immunoSEQ multiplex PCR, and TCRdb kept only the in-frame ones, dropping some. The sample carries 65,000 to 80,000 clones, under 99% recorded once. The V call is TRBV11-3, the J call TRBJ2-3; D might be TRBD2 (6 bases). The clonotype comes from a human donor in good health. The specimen was T cells isolated from PBMCs. The CDR3, as DNA: TGTGCCAGCAGCCCTCGGGCGGGGCCCAGCACAGATACGCAGTATTTT. Its protein product is CASSPRAGPSTDTQYF.